This passage covers 20 T cell receptor beta chains from one sample sequenced in a study of shared clonotypes between healthy human individuals (TCRdb year 2020). Receptors were amplified or captured by the immunoSEQ multiplex PCR assay. TCRdb took over this immuneACCESS table, retaining in-frame rearrangements with V and J assigned. Such tables are incomplete; in checked studies, under half of the missing clones stem from an unresolved V gene, and the remainder is unexplained. The sample records about 680,000 clones, roughly 78% of which are singletons. The ten biggest clones cover about 1.7% of the sample. The sequenced sample was memory CD4+ T cells sorted from blood. In light of the paper, this sample's cell subset or site label describes: CD45RA-negative fraction. Every receptor here comes from a woman in her 30s in good health.

The gene calls are TRBV19 and TRBJ2-1, with 9 bases matching TRBD2. Germline lookup yields CDR1 LNHDA and CDR2 SQIVND (reference sequence). CDR3 size: 14 residues. V shed 5 bases and J 10 bases; nucleotides not matched to a gene: 9. The CDR3 nucleotides are TGTGCCAGTAGTGGGCTAGCGGGACTGGGGGAGCAGTTCTTC. It encodes CASSGLAGLGEQFF.

This clone has just one count. J is TRBJ2-5 and V is TRBV5-4, with a possible D match to TRBD2 (6 bases). This CDR3 spans 15 amino acids. V was pared by 0 bases and J by 5 bases, with 14 bases between. Germline loops: CDR1 SGHNT, CDR2 YYREEE (reference sequence). In nucleotides, the CDR3 is TGTGCCAGCAGCTTGGAACCGGGAGTCTTCGAGACCCAGTACTTC. It translates to CASSLEPGVFETQYF.

This clone was picked up a small number of times. The J gene is TRBJ2-2, the V gene TRBV30; weak D call: TRBD1 (6 bases). Germline assignment: CDR1 GTSNPN and CDR2 SVGIG (reference sequence). V was shortened by 8 bases and J by 0 bases, with 13 bases between the two germline ends. The CDR3 length is 14 residues. In nucleotides, the CDR3 is TGTGCCAAACGAACAGGGTCGAACACCGGGGAGCTGTTTTTT. It codes for CAKRTGSNTGELFF.

This chain connects TRBV10-1 to TRBJ1-1, with D perhaps matching TRBD1 (6 bases). The V gene's germline CDR1 is WNHNN and CDR2 SYGVQD (reference sequence). The germline V and J ends were trimmed by 0 bases and 9 bases, with 11 bases remaining between them. CDR3 length equals 13 residues. CDR3 residues: CASSESWGRQAFF. The CDR3 DNA follows: TGCGCCAGCAGTGAGTCCTGGGGGCGTCAAGCTTTCTTT.

This chain links TRBV28 with TRBJ1-3; D perhaps matches TRBD1 (6 bases). Per the germline V gene, CDR1 is MDHEN and CDR2 is SYDVKM. This CDR3 has 17 residues. V lost 1 base and J lost 7, with 20 bases in between. This CDR3 is CASSLSNSPRGRNTIYF. CDR3 bases: TGTGCCAGCAGTTTATCCAACAGCCCCAGGGGACGGAACACCATATATTTT.

As DNA, the CDR3 is TGTGCCAGCAGCCCTCAGAACACCGGGGAGCTGTTTTTT. Translating it yields CASSPQNTGELFF. The chain employs TRBV14 and TRBJ2-2; D uncertain. V lost 4 bases and J 1 base, leaving 4 bases between the germline ends. The CDR3 sequence is 13 residues long. In germline, CDR1 is SGHDN, CDR2 FVKESK. Full variable domain (rest looked up from reference TRBV14 and TRBJ2-2): EAGVTQFPSHSVIEKGQTVTLRCDPISGHDNLYWYRRVMGKEIKFLLHFVKESKQDESGMPNNRFLAERTGGTYSTLKVQPAELEDSGVYFCASSPQNTGELFFGEGSRLTVL.

A few counts support this clone. The chain carries TRBV5-1 and TRBJ1-4; 9 positions agree with TRBD1. This CDR3 is built from 14 residues. Trimming at V came to 4 bases and at J to 8 bases, leaving 6 bases not matched to a gene. CDR1 and CDR2 from the germline V gene are SGHRS and YFSETQ. The CDR3 loop reads CASSRGTGREKLFF. CDR3 coding DNA: TGCGCCAGCAGCCGAGGGACAGGGCGCGAAAAACTGTTTTTT.

This clone has just a few counts. The J gene is TRBJ2-4, the V gene TRBV2, with 9 bases identical to TRBD1. The CDR3 has 13 residues. Trimming removed 3 bases from V and 12 bases from J; junction bases left unmatched: 6. CDR1 is SNHLY, CDR2 FYNNEI, per germline. The CDR3 here is CASSDHRGQSQYF. CDR3 coding DNA: TGTGCCAGCAGTGATCACAGGGGGCAGAGTCAGTACTTC.

The CDR3 sequence is CAWSSYPGQINTEAFF. The DNA of the CDR3 is TGTGCCTGGAGTTCCTACCCGGGACAGATTAACACTGAAGCTTTCTTT. The chain combines TRBV30 with TRBJ1-1, with 7 bases matching TRBD1. The CDR3 runs to 16 residues. V gave up 2 bases and J gave up 2 bases; unmatched junction bases: 11. CDR1 is GTSNPN and CDR2 is SVGIG in the germline V gene (reference sequence).

This chain uses TRBV7-6 with TRBJ1-2; no firm D call. Germline CDR1 SGHVS, CDR2 FNYEAQ. This CDR3 contains 13 residues. V lost 3 bases to trimming and J lost 2 bases, with 7 bases between them. CDR3 sequence: CASSFRGNYGYTF. DNA for the CDR3: TGTGCCAGCAGCTTTCGAGGGAACTATGGCTACACCTTC. The entire variable domain, with the rest obtained from reference TRBV7-6 and TRBJ1-2, is as follows: GAGVSQSPRYKVTKRGQDVALRCDPISGHVSLYWYRQALGQGPEFLTYFNYEAQQDKSGLPNDRFSAERPEGSISTLTIQRTEQRDSAMYRCASSFRGNYGYTFGSGTRLTVV.

This rearrangement joins TRBV29-1 to TRBJ1-3, with D uncertain. V gave up 2 bases and J gave up 0 bases, with 8 bases separating them. The germline V gene has CDR1 SQVTM and CDR2 ANQGSEA. The CDR3 covers 14 residues. In DNA form, the CDR3 reads TGCAGCGTTGAATGGGCCCACTCTGGAAACACCATATATTTT. Translation: CSVEWAHSGNTIYF.

The chain is built from TRBV5-1 and TRBJ2-1; 7 bases are a match to TRBD1. V trimming: 3 bases; J trimming: 7 bases; junction bases outside the gene matches: 7. The germline V gene encodes CDR1 SGHRS and CDR2 YFSETQ. The CDR3 extends over 14 amino acids. The CDR3 spells CASSSTGTVNEQFF. CDR3 sequence (DNA): TGCGCCAGCAGCTCCACCGGGACAGTGAATGAGCAGTTCTTC.

This sequence joins TRBV9 and TRBJ2-1, with D hard to call. Germline values: CDR1 SGDLS, CDR2 YYNGEE. CDR3 length: 14 amino acids. Trimming removed 0 bases from V and 4 bases from J, with 8 bases in between. The CDR3 nucleotides are TGTGCCAGCAGCGTAGGTTCTGGATACAATGAGCAGTTCTTC. Its protein product is CASSVGSGYNEQFF.

This sequence joins TRBV4-2 and TRBJ2-5, with TRBD2 matching over 7 bases. The V gene end was trimmed by 1 base and the J gene end by 6 bases; junction bases not matched to a gene: 5. The CDR3 has 14 residues. Germline V gene lookup returns CDR1 LGHNA and CDR2 YNFKEQ. In DNA, the CDR3 is TGTGCCAGCAGCCAAGGGGGAGGGGAAAAGACCCAGTACTTC. Translating gives CASSQGGGEKTQYF.

CDR3 region: CATTLGLTNTGELFF. CDR3 nucleotides: TGTGCCACCACCTTAGGACTAACGAACACCGGGGAGCTGTTTTTT. The rearrangement joins TRBV15 to TRBJ2-2; TRBD2 is a possible D gene (6 bases). The CDR3 has 15 residues. Germline loops: CDR1 LNHNV, CDR2 YYDKDF (reference sequence). The germline V and J ends were trimmed by 7 bases and 0 bases, with 12 bases remaining between them. The whole variable domain, filled in from reference TRBV15 and TRBJ2-2, reads DAMVIQNPRYQVTQFGKPVTLSCSQTLNHNVMYWYQQKSSQAPKLLFHYYDKDFNNEADTPDNFQSRRPNTSFCFLDIRSPGLGDTAMYLCATTLGLTNTGELFFGEGSRLTVL.

The chain links TRBV21-1 to TRBJ2-7. TRBV21-1 is an annotated pseudogene. CDR3 size: 12 residues. CDR3 region: CASSKVVAAQYF. The CDR3, as DNA: TGTGCCAGCAGCAAAGTCGTGGCAGCCCAGTACTTC.

The CDR3 is CASSLDRGRSEAFF. DNA for the CDR3: TGTGCCAGCAGCTTAGACAGGGGGCGTTCTGAAGCTTTCTTT. This chain links TRBV7-9 with TRBJ1-1; TRBD1 aligns across 9 bases. Germline CDR1 reads SEHNR; CDR2 reads FQNEAQ (reference sequence). Trimming took 1 base from V and 6 from J; bases not matched to a gene: 3. This CDR3 has 14 amino acids.

This clone was counted between two and nine times. Distinct nucleotide sequences in the sample also encode this CDR3. V usage is TRBV28 and J usage is TRBJ1-2, with D hard to call. Germline V gene sequence: CDR1 MDHEN, CDR2 SYDVKM. The CDR3 is 13 residues long. V gave up 3 bases and J gave up 1 base, with 6 bases separating them. CDR3 DNA: TGTGCCAGCAGTTTGGGTCATAACTATGGCTACACCTTC. This encodes CASSLGHNYGYTF.

This rearrangement joins TRBV6-5 to TRBJ2-2; the D is unclear. V lost 3 bases, J lost 4 bases, and 12 bases lay in between. CDR3 length: 15 amino acids. Per germline, CDR1 MNHEY and CDR2 SVGAGI. The CDR3 sequence is CASSYAFRATGELFF. The CDR3 DNA reads as TGTGCCAGCAGTTATGCCTTTCGGGCCACCGGGGAGCTGTTTTTT.

The rearrangement joins TRBV6-5 to TRBJ2-7; possibly TRBD2 for D (6 bases). Germline values: CDR1 MNHEY, CDR2 SVGAGI. V gave up 6 bases and J gave up 0 bases, with 15 bases separating them. The CDR3 covers 15 residues. The CDR3 bases are TGTGCCAGCAGGGATAGCGGCCCGAGCTCCTACGAGCAGTACTTC. Translation: CASRDSGPSSYEQYF.